This TCR beta chain was obtained from a study of blood T cell repertoires in COVID-19. Study background: The United States, Italy and Spain supplied acute and convalescent COVID-19 samples. Nucleic acid was either cDNA or gDNA, and it came from T cells, B-cell-depleted T cells, or PBMCs.

This clone was observed a few times. The V gene lost 3 bases and the J gene lost 3 bases, with 11 bases spanning the gap. CDR1 is MNHNS, CDR2 SASEGT, per germline. The CDR3 loop spans 14 amino acids. Authors' methods: Reference gene primers were amplified, and this amplification served to estimate nucleated cell counts. The method was immunoSEQ multiplex PCR; TCRdb's version includes in-frame clones alone and lacks a portion of them. The V and J calls and clone size come from that table; D and trimming were worked out from the DNA. The sample holds under 200,000 clones, 80% seen once. The TCR comes from a man between 65 and 80 years old with active or convalescent COVID-19. The rearrangement links TRBV6-1 to TRBJ1-1, with D possibly TRBD1 on 6 matching bases. The sample taken for sequencing was peripheral blood. The CDR3 DNA reads TGTGCCAGCAGTGACGTGACAGGTTACACTGAAGCTTTCTTT. Protein sequence: CASSDVTGYTEAFF.